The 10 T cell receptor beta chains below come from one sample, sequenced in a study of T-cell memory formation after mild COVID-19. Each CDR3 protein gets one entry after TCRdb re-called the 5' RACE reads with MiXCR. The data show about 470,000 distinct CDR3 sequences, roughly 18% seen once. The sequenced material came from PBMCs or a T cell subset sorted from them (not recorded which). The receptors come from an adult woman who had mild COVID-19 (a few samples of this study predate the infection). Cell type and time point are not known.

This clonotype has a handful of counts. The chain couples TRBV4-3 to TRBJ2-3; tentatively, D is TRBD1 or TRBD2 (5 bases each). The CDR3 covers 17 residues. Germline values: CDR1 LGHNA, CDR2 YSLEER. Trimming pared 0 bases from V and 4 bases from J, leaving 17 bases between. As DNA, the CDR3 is TGCGCCAGCAGCCAAGATATGTTGGGGGTTGGGGCAGATACGCAGTATTTT. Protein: CASSQDMLGVGADTQYF.

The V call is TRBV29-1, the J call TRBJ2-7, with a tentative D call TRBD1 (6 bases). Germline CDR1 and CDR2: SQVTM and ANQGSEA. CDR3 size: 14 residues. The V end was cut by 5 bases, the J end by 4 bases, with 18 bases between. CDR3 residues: CSVRKQGSLYEQYF. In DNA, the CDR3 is TGCAGCGTTCGGAAACAGGGCTCTCTATACGAGCAGTACTTC.

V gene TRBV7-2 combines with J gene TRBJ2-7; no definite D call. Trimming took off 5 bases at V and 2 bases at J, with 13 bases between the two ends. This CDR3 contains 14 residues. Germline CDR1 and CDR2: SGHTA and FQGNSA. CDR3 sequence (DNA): TGTGCCAGCAGCAGTGTGAGTCCTGCCTACGAGCAGTACTTC. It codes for CASSSVSPAYEQYF.

The CDR3 is CATSEGGSSYEQYF. CDR3 in DNA: TGTGCCACCAGTGAGGGCGGGAGCTCCTACGAGCAGTACTTC. This chain connects TRBV24-1 to TRBJ2-7; the match to TRBD2 covers 7 bases. The CDR3 has 14 amino acids. Germline V gene lookup returns CDR1 KGHDR and CDR2 SFDVKD. The V and J ends lost 4 bases and 0 bases, in that order; junction bases with no gene match: 2.

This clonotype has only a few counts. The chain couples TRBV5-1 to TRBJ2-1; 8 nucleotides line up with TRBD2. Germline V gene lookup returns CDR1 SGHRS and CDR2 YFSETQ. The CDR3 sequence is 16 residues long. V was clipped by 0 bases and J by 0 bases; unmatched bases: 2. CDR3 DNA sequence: TGCGCCAGCAGCTTGGCGGGGACTAGCTCCTACAATGAGCAGTTCTTC. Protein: CASSLAGTSSYNEQFF.

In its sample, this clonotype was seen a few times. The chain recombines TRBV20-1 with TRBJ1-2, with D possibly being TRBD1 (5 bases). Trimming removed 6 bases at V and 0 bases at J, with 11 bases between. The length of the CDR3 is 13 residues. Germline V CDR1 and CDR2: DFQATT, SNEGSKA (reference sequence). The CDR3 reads CSARAQPNYGYTF. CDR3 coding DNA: TGCAGTGCCAGGGCACAGCCTAACTATGGCTACACCTTC.

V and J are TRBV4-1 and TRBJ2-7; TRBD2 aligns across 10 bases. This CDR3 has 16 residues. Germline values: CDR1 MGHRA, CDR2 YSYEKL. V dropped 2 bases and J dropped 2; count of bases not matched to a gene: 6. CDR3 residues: CASSQQIAGGTYEQYF. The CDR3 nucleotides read TGCGCCAGCAGCCAACAGATAGCGGGGGGCACCTACGAGCAGTACTTC.

This CDR3 reads CASSYRRGLAGTDTQYF. As DNA, the CDR3 is TGTGCCAGCAGTTACAGGAGGGGACTAGCGGGCACAGATACGCAGTATTTT. The chain links TRBV27 to TRBJ2-3; 11 bases fit TRBD2. The CDR3 loop spans 17 amino acids. From germline, CDR1 is MNHEY and CDR2 SMNVEV (reference sequence). Trimming removed 4 bases from V and 1 base from J; junction bases left unmatched: 7.

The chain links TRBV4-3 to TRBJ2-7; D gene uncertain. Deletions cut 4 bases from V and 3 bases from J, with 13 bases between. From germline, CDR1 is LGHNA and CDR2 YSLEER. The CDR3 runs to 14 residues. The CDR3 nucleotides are TGCGCCAGCAGCCCCAGTACCTCCGGCTACGAGCAGTACTTC. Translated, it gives CASSPSTSGYEQYF.

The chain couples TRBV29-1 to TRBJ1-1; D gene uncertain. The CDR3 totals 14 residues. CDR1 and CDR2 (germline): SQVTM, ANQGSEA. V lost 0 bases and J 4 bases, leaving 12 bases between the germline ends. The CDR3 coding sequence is TGCAGCGTTGAAGATCGAAAGTATATCACTGAAGCTTTCTTT. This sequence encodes CSVEDRKYITEAFF.